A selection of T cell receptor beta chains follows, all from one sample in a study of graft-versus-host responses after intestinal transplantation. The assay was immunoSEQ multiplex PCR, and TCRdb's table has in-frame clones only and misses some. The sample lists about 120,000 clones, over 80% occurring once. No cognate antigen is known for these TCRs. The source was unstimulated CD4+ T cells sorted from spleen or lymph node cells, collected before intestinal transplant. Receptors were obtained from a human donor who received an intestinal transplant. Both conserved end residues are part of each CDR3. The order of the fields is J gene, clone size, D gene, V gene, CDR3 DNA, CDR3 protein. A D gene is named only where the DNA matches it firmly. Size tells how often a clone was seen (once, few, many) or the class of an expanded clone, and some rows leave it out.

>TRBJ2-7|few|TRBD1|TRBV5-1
TGCGCCAGCAGCCCCCGGGCGGGACAGGGGTCTCTCGAGCAGTACTTC
CASSPRAGQGSLEQYF
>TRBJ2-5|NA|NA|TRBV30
TGTGCCTGGCAAGGGGGGGGAGAGACCCAGTACTTC
CAWQGGGETQYF
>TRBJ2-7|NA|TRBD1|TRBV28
TGTGCCAGCAGGTACGACAGGGTCTACGAGCAGTACTTC
CASRYDRVYEQYF
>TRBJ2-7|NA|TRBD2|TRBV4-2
TGTGCCAGCAGCCAAGAAAGGGGTCCGGGAAGCGGGAGGGCGGCCGAGCAGTACTTC
CASSQERGPGSGRAAEQYF
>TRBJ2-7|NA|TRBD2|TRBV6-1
TGTGCCAGCAAAACTAGCGGGAGTAGGGCCGAGCAGTACTTC
CASKTSGSRAEQYF
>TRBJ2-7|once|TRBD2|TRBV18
TGTGCCAGCTCACCACAACTAGCGGGAGGGACAGGCGAGCAGTACTTC
CASSPQLAGGTGEQYF
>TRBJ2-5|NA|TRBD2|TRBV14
TGTGCCAGCAGGACTAGCGGCCAAGAGACCCAGTACTTC
CASRTSGQETQYF
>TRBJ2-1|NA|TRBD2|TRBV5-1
TGCGCCAGCAGCTTTCCGGGGGAGGGTGAGCAGTTCTTC
CASSFPGEGEQFF
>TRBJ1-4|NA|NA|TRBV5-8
TGTGCCAGCAGCGGTCGTGGAGGGATGGGCTGGGAAAAACTGTTTTTT
CASSGRGGMGWEKLFF
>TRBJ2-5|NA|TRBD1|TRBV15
TGTGCCACCACGGGACAGCTTAACCTTCAAGAGACCCAGTACTTC
CATTGQLNLQETQYF
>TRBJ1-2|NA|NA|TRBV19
TGTGCCACCAATGCCCCGGACTATGGCTACACCTTC
CATNAPDYGYTF
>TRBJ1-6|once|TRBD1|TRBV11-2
TGTGCCAGCAGCCACGGACAGGTGAATTCACCCCTCCACTTT
CASSHGQVNSPLHF
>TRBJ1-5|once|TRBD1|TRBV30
TGTGCCTGGAGCGAGGACAGGGATCAGCCCCAGCATTTT
CAWSEDRDQPQHF
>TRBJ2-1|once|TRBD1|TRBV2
TGTGCCAGCAGTGTAGAGCAGGGGGCTTTCAATGAGCAGTTCTTC
CASSVEQGAFNEQFF
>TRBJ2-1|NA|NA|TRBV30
TGTGCCTGGAGTCCGGACTTCAGCTCCTACAATGAGCAGTTCTTC
CAWSPDFSSYNEQFF
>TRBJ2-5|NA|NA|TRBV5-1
TGCGCCAGCAGCCAGGGATCCTGGGAGACCCAGTACTTC
CASSQGSWETQYF
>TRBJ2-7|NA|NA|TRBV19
TGTGCCAGTAGTATAGTTGCCTACACCCGACCTTACGAGCAGTACTTC
CASSIVAYTRPYEQYF
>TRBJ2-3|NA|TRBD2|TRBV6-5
TGTGCCAGCAGTTCACTAGCGGGAGTAGGCACAGATACGCAGTATTTT
CASSSLAGVGTDTQYF
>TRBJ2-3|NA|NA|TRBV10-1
TGCGCCAGCAGCCGGGACTCCACAGATACGCAGTATTTT
CASSRDSTDTQYF
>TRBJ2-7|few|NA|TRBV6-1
TGTGCCAGCAGTGACTGGGGGGAGCAGTACTTC
CASSDWGEQYF
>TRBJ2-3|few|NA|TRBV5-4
TGTGCCAGCAGCTCCCTCACAGATACGCAGTATTTT
CASSSLTDTQYF
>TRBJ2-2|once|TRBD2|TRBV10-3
TGTGCCATCAGTGGACCCCGGACTAGTAGCACCGGGGAGCTGTTTTTT
CAISGPRTSSTGELFF
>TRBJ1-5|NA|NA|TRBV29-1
TGCAGCGCCGCGGGCAGGGAAGATCAGCCCCAGCATTTT
CSAAGREDQPQHF
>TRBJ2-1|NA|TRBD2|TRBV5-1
TGCGCCAGCAGCTTGATCGGGACTAGCGGGAGGGATTGGCTGTACAATGAGCAGTTCTTC
CASSLIGTSGRDWLYNEQFF
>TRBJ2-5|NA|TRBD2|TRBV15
TGTGCCACCAGCAGAGATGGACTAGCAGGACAAGAGACCCAGTACTTC
CATSRDGLAGQETQYF
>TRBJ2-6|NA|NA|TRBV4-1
TGCGCCAGCAGCCAAGAAGGAAGGGGCTCTGGGGCCAACGTCCTGACTTTC
CASSQEGRGSGANVLTF
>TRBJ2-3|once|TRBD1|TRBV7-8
TGTGCCAGCAGCTTAGTAGGGACAGGGGACACAGATACGCAGTATTTT
CASSLVGTGDTDTQYF
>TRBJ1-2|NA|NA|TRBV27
TGTGCCAGCAGTTTAAGGGGAGATGGCTACACCTTC
CASSLRGDGYTF
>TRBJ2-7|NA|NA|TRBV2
TGTGCCAGCAGTGAAGAACGCAAGGGTTCCTACGAGCAGTACTTC
CASSEERKGSYEQYF
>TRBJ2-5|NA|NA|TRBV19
TGTGCCAGTAGTACCTATCCGGGACATTTACAAGAGACCCAGTACTTC
CASSTYPGHLQETQYF
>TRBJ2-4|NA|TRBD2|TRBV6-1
TGTGCCAGCAGTCTAGCGGGAGCCACCATTCAGTACTTC
CASSLAGATIQYF
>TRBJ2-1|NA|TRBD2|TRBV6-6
TGTGCCAGCAGCACGCCGGGACTAGCTTCCTACAATGAGCAGTTCTTC
CASSTPGLASYNEQFF
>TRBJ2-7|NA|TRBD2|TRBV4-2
TGTGCCAGCAGCCCCCTAAGGACTAGCGGGTTAGAAAACGAGCAGTACTTC
CASSPLRTSGLENEQYF
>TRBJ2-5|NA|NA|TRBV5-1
TGCGCCAGCAGCTTGGCGATGTACCAAGAGACCCAGTACTTC
CASSLAMYQETQYF
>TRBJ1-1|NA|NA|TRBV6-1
TGTGCCAGCAGTGAAAGGGGTTTGGCGGGGGGAGAAGCTTTCTTT
CASSERGLAGGEAFF
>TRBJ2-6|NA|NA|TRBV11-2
TGTGCCAGCAGCTTAGGATGGGGCAGGACCCACTCTGGGGCCAACGTCCTGACTTTC
CASSLGWGRTHSGANVLTF
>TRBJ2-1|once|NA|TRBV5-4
TGTGCCAGCAGCTTCCGGGACTCCTACAATGAGCAGTTCTTC
CASSFRDSYNEQFF
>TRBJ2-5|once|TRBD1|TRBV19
TGTGCCAGTAGTCGACTTTCCGGGACAGGGGGTGAGGTTGAGACCCAGTACTTC
CASSRLSGTGGEVETQYF
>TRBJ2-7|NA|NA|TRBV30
TGTGCCTGGCGAGGAGGGGGCGAGCAGTACTTC
CAWRGGGEQYF
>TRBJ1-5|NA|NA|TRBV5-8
TGTGCCAGCAACCTAGACAGCCGGGGGAATCAGCCCCAGCATTTT
CASNLDSRGNQPQHF
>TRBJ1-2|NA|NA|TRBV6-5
TGTGCCAGCAGTCTACAGGAAACTGAGGGCTACACCTTC
CASSLQETEGYTF
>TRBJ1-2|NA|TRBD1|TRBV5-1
TGCGCCAGCAGCCCCGGGACAGGGGTCTATGGCTACACCTTC
CASSPGTGVYGYTF
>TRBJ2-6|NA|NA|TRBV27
TGTGCCAGCAGTTCAAACACGGGGGCCAACGTCCTGACTTTC
CASSSNTGANVLTF
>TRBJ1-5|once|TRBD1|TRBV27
TGTGCCAGCAGAGCACTGACAGGGAACAATCAGCCCCAGCATTTT
CASRALTGNNQPQHF
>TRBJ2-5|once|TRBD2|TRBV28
TGTGCCAGCAGTTTAGCGGGAGGGTGGGGAGAGACCCAGTACTTC
CASSLAGGWGETQYF
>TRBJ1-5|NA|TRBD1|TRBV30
TGTGCCTGGAGTGTACGGGTCAGGGGGCTTAGGGATCAGCCCCAGCATTTT
CAWSVRVRGLRDQPQHF
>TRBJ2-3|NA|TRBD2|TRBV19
TGTGCCAGTAGGCCCCAGAATCTAGCGGGAGTAGATACGCAGTATTTT
CASRPQNLAGVDTQYF
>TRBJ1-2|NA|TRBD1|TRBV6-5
TGTGCCAGCAGTTACCCGGGACAGGGTATGCGTGGCTACACCTTC
CASSYPGQGMRGYTF
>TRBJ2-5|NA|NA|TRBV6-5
TGTGCCAGCAGTTACAGGCCAGGGGGGCAGACCCAGTACTTC
CASSYRPGGQTQYF
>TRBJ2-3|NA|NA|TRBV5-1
TGCGCCAGCAGCTTGGCGGGAAGCACAGATACGCAGTATTTT
CASSLAGSTDTQYF
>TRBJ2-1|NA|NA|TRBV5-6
TGTGCTAGCGGAGTTTACAATGAGCAGTTCTTC
CASGVYNEQFF
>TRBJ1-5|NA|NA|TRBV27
TGTGCCAGCAGCGAAACTCACAGGGCCCAGGGGCCCCAGCATTTT
CASSETHRAQGPQHF
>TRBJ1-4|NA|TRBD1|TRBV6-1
TGTGCCAGCAGAACAGGGGGAAGTAATGAAAAACTGTTTTTT
CASRTGGSNEKLFF